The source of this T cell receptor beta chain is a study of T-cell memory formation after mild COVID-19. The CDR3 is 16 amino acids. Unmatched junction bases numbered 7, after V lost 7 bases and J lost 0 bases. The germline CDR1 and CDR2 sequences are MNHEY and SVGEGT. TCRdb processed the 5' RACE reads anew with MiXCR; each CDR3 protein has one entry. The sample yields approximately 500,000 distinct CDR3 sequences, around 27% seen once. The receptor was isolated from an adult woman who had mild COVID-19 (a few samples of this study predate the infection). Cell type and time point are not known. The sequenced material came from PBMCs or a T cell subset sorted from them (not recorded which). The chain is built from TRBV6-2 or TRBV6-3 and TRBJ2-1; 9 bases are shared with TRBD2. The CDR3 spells CASTPSSGSSYNEQFF. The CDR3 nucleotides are TGTGCCAGCACGCCAAGTAGCGGGAGCTCCTACAATGAGCAGTTCTTC.